Below are 9 T cell receptor beta chains sequenced from a single sample in a study of blood T cell repertoires in COVID-19 (dated by TCRdb to between 2020 and 2021). Receptors were amplified or captured by the immunoSEQ multiplex PCR assay. Entries here come from immuneACCESS through TCRdb and include only in-frame sequences with V and J called. Some clones fail to appear in such tables; in the studies checked, an unresolved V gene covers under half of the shortfall, and the cause of the remainder is unknown. This sample lists a few hundred thousand clones; around 87% were detected once. The ten largest clonotypes hold 5.2% of the sample. Material for sequencing was peripheral blood. Receptors were obtained from a woman aged 60-75 years with COVID-19, enrolled during active disease.

For this clone: This specimen includes other DNA sequences encoding the same CDR3. This chain links TRBV4-2 with TRBJ1-2; 8 nucleotides align to TRBD1. Unmatched junction bases numbered 10, after V lost 3 bases and J lost 4 bases. CDR1 and CDR2 (germline): LGHNA, YNFKEQ. This CDR3 comprises 16 residues. This CDR3 reads CASSQVGRDRSYGYTF. In DNA form, the CDR3 reads TGTGCCAGCAGCCAGGTGGGAAGGGACAGGAGCTATGGCTACACCTTC.

This chain links TRBV5-1 with TRBJ2-1; tentatively, D is TRBD2 (5 bases). This CDR3 is built from 16 residues. CDR1 SGHRS and CDR2 YFSETQ come from the germline V gene. V was pared by 1 base and J by 0 bases, with 11 bases between. Here the CDR3 DNA reads TGCGCCAGCAGCTTGTCCGTGAGGGCCTCCTACAATGAGCAGTTCTTC. Encoded protein: CASSLSVRASYNEQFF. The full variable domain, completed using reference TRBV5-1 and TRBJ2-1, is KAGVTQTPRYLIKTRGQQVTLSCSPISGHRSVSWYQQTPGQGLQFLFEYFSETQRNKGNFPGRFSGRQFSNSRSEMNVSTLELGDSALYLCASSLSVRASYNEQFFGPGTRLTVL.

The CDR3 here is CASSPYVDTQYF. The CDR3, as DNA: TGTGCCAGCAGCCCTTATGTCGATACGCAGTATTTT. The genes are TRBV7-2 and TRBJ2-3; no clear D gene. With 5 bases removed from V and 6 bases from J, the gap between germline ends came to 9 bases. Germline V gene sequence: CDR1 SGHTA, CDR2 FQGNSA. CDR3 length equals 12 residues.

This sequence joins TRBV11-2 and TRBJ1-6; D gene unclear. Trimming pared 2 bases from V and 10 bases from J, leaving 6 bases between. The germline V gene has CDR1 SGHAT and CDR2 FQNNGV. CDR3 length: 12 residues. The DNA of the CDR3 is TGTGCCAGCAGCTTACTCTTGTCACCCCTCCACTTT. The encoded protein is CASSLLLSPLHF.

The chain links TRBV28 to TRBJ1-5; D unclear. CDR1 and CDR2 (germline): MDHEN, SYDVKM. Trimming removed 4 bases from V and 3 bases from J, with 13 bases in between. CDR3 size: 15 residues. CDR3 nucleotides: TGTGCCAGCAGTTCCACCGGGAACAACAATCAGCCCCAGCATTTT. This encodes CASSSTGNNNQPQHF.

The CDR3 sequence is CASNGVRQVSDTQYF. For the CDR3, the DNA is TGTGCCAGTAACGGGGTCCGACAGGTTTCAGATACGCAGTATTTT. V and J are TRBV19 and TRBJ2-3, with a possible D match to TRBD1 (6 bases). V was shortened by 7 bases and J by 4 bases, with 18 bases between the two germline ends. Germline V gene lookup returns CDR1 LNHDA and CDR2 SQIVND (reference sequence). The CDR3 extends over 15 amino acids.

This rearrangement joins TRBV7-9 to TRBJ1-3, with 7 bases aligning to TRBD1. V lost 5 bases to trimming and J lost 2 bases; unmatched junction nucleotides: 3. The CDR3 totals 14 residues. In germline, CDR1 is SEHNR, CDR2 FQNEAQ (reference sequence). DNA of the CDR3: TGTGCCAGCAGCGACGGACAGGCTGGAAACACCATATATTTT. As protein: CASSDGQAGNTIYF.

The chain carries TRBV7-2 and TRBJ1-5; unclear D gene. Germline V gene sequence: CDR1 SGHTA, CDR2 FQGNSA. The CDR3 extends over 15 amino acids. V was trimmed by 1 base and J by 3 bases, leaving 10 bases between them. The CDR3 is CASSLGAETNQPQHF. CDR3 DNA: TGTGCCAGCAGCTTAGGGGCAGAGACCAATCAGCCCCAGCATTTT.

The chain has TRBV5-6 and TRBJ1-3; D gene unclear. This CDR3 is 16 amino acids long. V was trimmed by 4 bases and J by 2 bases, leaving 16 bases between them. Germline CDR1 is SGHDT and CDR2 is YYEEEE. CDR3 DNA sequence: TGTGCCAGCAGCGGGCAGGTGGGTCGACCTGGAAACACCATATATTTT. Protein sequence: CASSGQVGRPGNTIYF.